This T cell receptor beta chain was recovered during a study of radiation and T cells in renal cell carcinoma. With V trimmed by 7 bases and J by 2 bases, 7 bases remained unmatched. The CDR3 spans 14 residues. The V gene's germline CDR1 is MNHEY and CDR2 SVGAGI. TCRdb's copy holds only in-frame clones and misses some; the assay was immunoSEQ multiplex PCR. The top ten hold approximately 28% of the sample, which has 40,000 to 60,000 clones, 75% to 90% seen once. Time point denoted: blood 2 weeks post-SBRT. Treatment defined: 15 Gy SBRT to primary tumor, nephrectomy 4 weeks later. Sequenced here: blood, sampled from a patient whose treatment included radiotherapy and nephrectomy. The receptor was isolated from a woman between 65 and 79 years old with renal cell carcinoma. This chain joins TRBV6-5 and TRBJ1-2, with 7 bases aligning to TRBD1. CDR3 protein: CASNRQGGNYGYTF. Written as DNA, the CDR3 is TGTGCCAGCAATAGACAGGGAGGAAACTATGGCTACACCTTC.